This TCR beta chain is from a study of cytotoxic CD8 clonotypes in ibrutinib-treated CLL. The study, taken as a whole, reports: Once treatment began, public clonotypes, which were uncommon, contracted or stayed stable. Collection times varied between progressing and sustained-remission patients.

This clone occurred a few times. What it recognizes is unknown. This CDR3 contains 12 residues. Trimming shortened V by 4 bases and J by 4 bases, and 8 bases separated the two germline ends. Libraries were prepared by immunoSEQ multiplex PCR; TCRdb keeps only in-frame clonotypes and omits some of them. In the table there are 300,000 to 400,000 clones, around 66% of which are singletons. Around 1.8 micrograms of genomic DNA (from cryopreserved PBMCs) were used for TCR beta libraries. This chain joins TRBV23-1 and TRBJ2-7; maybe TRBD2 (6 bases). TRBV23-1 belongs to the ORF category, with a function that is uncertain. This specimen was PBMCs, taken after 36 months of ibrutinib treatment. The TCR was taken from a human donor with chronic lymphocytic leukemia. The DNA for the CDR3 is TGCGCCAGCAGTCCGGAGGGTTACGAGCAGTACTTC. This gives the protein CASSPEGYEQYF.